A single sample is the source of the 21 T cell receptor beta chains below, sequenced in a study of T cell responses to AZD1222 COVID-19 vaccine. The repertoire was sequenced with immunoSEQ multiplex PCR; TCRdb's copy has only in-frame clones and lacks some. Of about 200,000 clones listed, about 94% are singletons. Here the sequenced sample was peripheral blood, taken 28 days after the second AZD1222 dose. The origin of the receptors is an adult who received the AZD1222 COVID-19 vaccine.

The CDR3 spells CASSRGDEQYF. The CDR3 DNA follows: TGTGCCAGCAGCCGTGGGGACGAGCAGTACTTC. The J gene is TRBJ2-7, the V gene TRBV3-1 (or the pseudogene TRBV3-2); D remains unclear. Germline V gene lookup returns CDR1 LGHDT and CDR2 YNNKEL (reference sequence). The CDR3 length is 11 residues. V was clipped by 4 bases and J by 5 bases, with 6 bases between them.

The gene calls are TRBV6-1 and TRBJ2-6; possibly TRBD1 for D (5 bases). Germline CDR1 MNHNS, CDR2 SASEGT. CDR3 length: 17 amino acids. V lost 1 base to trimming and J lost 0 bases, with 10 bases between them. The CDR3 DNA sequence: TGTGCCAGCAGTGAAGTTACAGGCGTCTCTGGGGCCAACGTCCTGACTTTC. This sequence encodes CASSEVTGVSGANVLTF.

V usage is TRBV23-1 and J usage is TRBJ1-1, with TRBD1 as a possible D gene (6 bases). TRBV23-1 has ORF status, its function being uncertain. The CDR3 is 16 residues long. Between the trimmed V and J ends, which lost 3 bases and 4 bases, there was a span of 18 bases. The CDR3 DNA reads as TGCGCCAGCAGTCACTTACAGGGCGTTGTAGGCACTGAAGCTTTCTTT. Protein sequence: CASSHLQGVVGTEAFF.

The chain joins TRBV6-2 or TRBV6-3 to TRBJ2-3; 7 bases are a match to TRBD2. Germline assignment: CDR1 MNHEY and CDR2 SVGEGT. The J segment lost 1 base and the V segment lost 8 bases, leaving 6 bases of the junction unmatched. The CDR3 runs 14 residues. The CDR3 coding sequence is TGTGCCAGCCGCCTGGGGGGGGGCACAGATACGCAGTATTTT. It encodes CASRLGGGTDTQYF.

The chain recombines TRBV5-4 with TRBJ1-2; D unresolved. With 0 bases removed from V and 4 bases from J, the gap between germline ends came to 7 bases. There are 13 residues in the CDR3. Per the germline V gene, CDR1 is SGHNT and CDR2 is YYREEE (reference sequence). CDR3 sequence (DNA): TGTGCCAGCAGCTTGGGGAGAACCTATGGCTACACCTTC. As protein: CASSLGRTYGYTF. The complete variable domain, with remaining parts taken from reference TRBV5-4 and TRBJ1-2, reads ETGVTQSPTHLIKTRGQQVTLRCSSQSGHNTVSWYQQALGQGPQFIFQYYREEENGRGNFPPRFSGLQFPNYSSELNVNALELDDSALYLCASSLGRTYGYTFGSGTRLTVV.

The chain employs TRBV6-5 and TRBJ2-7, with 11 bases lining up with TRBD1. This CDR3 contains 16 residues. CDR1 is MNHEY, CDR2 SVGAGI, per germline. Unmatched junction bases numbered 6, after V lost 4 bases and J lost 1 base. CDR3 sequence: CASSSSGTGGSYEQYF. The CDR3 DNA is TGTGCCAGCAGTTCTTCCGGGACAGGGGGTTCCTACGAGCAGTACTTC.

The chain is built from TRBV23-1 and TRBJ1-5; 8 bases align to TRBD1. TRBV23-1 carries the ORF label, with uncertain function. This CDR3 has 17 amino acids. The V segment lost 4 bases and the J segment 4 bases; nucleotides outside the gene matches: 12. The CDR3 here is CASSPHDRGGLNQPQHF. In DNA, the CDR3 is TGCGCCAGCAGTCCGCACGACAGGGGTGGATTAAATCAGCCCCAGCATTTT.

The chain combines TRBV21-1 with TRBJ2-2; the table's TRBD1 call for D was not verified on the DNA. TRBV21-1 is termed a pseudogene. CDR3 length: 16 residues. In DNA, the CDR3 is TGTGCCAGCAGCAGTGGAGACAGGGGGCAAACCGGGGAGCTGTTTTTT. Translating it yields CASSSGDRGQTGELFF.

In DNA, the CDR3 is TGTGCCTCTCGGACAGGGGCTGCGGACGAGCAGTACTTC. It codes for CASRTGAADEQYF. The chain carries TRBV6-5 and TRBJ2-7, with TRBD1 matching 9 bases. CDR1 MNHEY and CDR2 SVGAGI come from the germline V gene. V shed 11 bases and J 5 bases; nucleotides not matched to a gene: 10. This CDR3 has 13 residues.

This clone was seen only a few times. This chain links TRBV6-4 with TRBJ1-6, with D possibly being TRBD1 (5 bases). CDR1 is MRHNA, CDR2 SNTAGT, per germline. There are 14 residues in the CDR3. Trimming cost V 7 bases and J 7 bases, with 14 bases left between them. This CDR3 is CASTANPGNSPLHF. CDR3 coding DNA: TGTGCCAGCACCGCCAATCCAGGGAATTCACCCCTCCACTTT.

The J gene is TRBJ2-7, the V gene TRBV27; no definite D call. Germline V gene data show CDR1 as MNHEY and CDR2 as SMNVEV (reference sequence). This CDR3 comprises 16 residues. Trimming removed 2 bases from V and 3 bases from J, with 17 bases in between. In DNA, the CDR3 is TGTGCCAGCAGTTTACAAGGGCTCCCCGTCAGCTACGAGCAGTACTTC. Protein: CASSLQGLPVSYEQYF.

The chain's CDR3 is CASSQEEGVGGYTF. The DNA for the CDR3 is TGTGCCAGCAGCCAAGAGGAGGGGGTAGGGGGCTACACCTTC. This rearrangement joins TRBV3-1 (or the pseudogene TRBV3-2) to TRBJ1-2; a possible D gene is TRBD1 (6 bases). CDR1 and CDR2 (germline): LGHDT, YNNKEL (reference sequence). V was trimmed by 0 bases and J by 8 bases, leaving 13 bases between them. CDR3 length equals 14 residues.

The rearrangement uses TRBV29-1 and TRBJ1-2; the D is unclear. The V and J ends lost 7 bases and 4 bases respectively, with 16 bases between them. Germline V gives CDR1 SQVTM, CDR2 ANQGSEA. The CDR3 length is 13 residues. CDR3 bases: TGCAGCGCCACCCCTGGGTGGGGCTATGGCTACACCTTC. It codes for CSATPGWGYGYTF.

J is TRBJ1-5 and V is TRBV13; TRBD1 is a possible D gene (5 bases). Between the trimmed V and J ends, which lost 4 bases and 4 bases, there was a span of 17 bases. Germline V gene data show CDR1 as PRHDT and CDR2 as FYEKMQ (reference sequence). This CDR3 comprises 16 residues. Here the CDR3 DNA reads TGTGCCAGCAGCTCCGGGGGGGGGAGGCCTAATCAGCCCCAGCATTTT. Translation gives CASSSGGGRPNQPQHF. Combining the CDR3 with reference TRBV13 and TRBJ1-5 gives the whole variable domain AAGVIQSPRHLIKEKRETATLKCYPIPRHDTVYWYQQGPGQDPQFLISFYEKMQSDKGSIPDRFSAQQFSDYHSELNMSSLELGDSALYFCASSSGGGRPNQPQHFGDGTRLSIL.

J is TRBJ1-5 and V is TRBV5-4; 11 bases are a match to TRBD1. V lost 4 bases to trimming and J lost 7 bases; unmatched junction nucleotides: 7. The germline V gene has CDR1 SGHNT and CDR2 YYREEE (reference sequence). The CDR3 totals 15 residues. The CDR3 DNA reads as TGTGCCAGCAGCGAGGACAGGGGGCTAGGACAGCCCCAGCATTTT. Its translation is CASSEDRGLGQPQHF. Full variable domain (rest looked up from reference TRBV5-4 and TRBJ1-5): ETGVTQSPTHLIKTRGQQVTLRCSSQSGHNTVSWYQQALGQGPQFIFQYYREEENGRGNFPPRFSGLQFPNYSSELNVNALELDDSALYLCASSEDRGLGQPQHFGDGTRLSIL.

The genes are TRBV20-1 and TRBJ1-1, with D maybe TRBD1 (6 bases). The V gene's germline CDR1 is DFQATT and CDR2 SNEGSKA (reference sequence). The CDR3 runs 11 residues. CDR3 coding DNA: TGCGGGGAGGGGGGCGAGCCGCGAGCTTTCTTT. Protein sequence: CGEGGEPRAFF.

This clone was detected once. V is TRBV28 and J is TRBJ2-4, with D hard to call. Germline CDR1 is MDHEN and CDR2 is SYDVKM. The length of the CDR3 is 11 residues. The V end was cut by 7 bases, the J end by 6 bases, with 7 bases between. This CDR3 is CASTRGNIQYF. For the CDR3, the DNA is TGTGCCAGCACCCGAGGAAACATTCAGTACTTC.

The chain is built from TRBV27 and TRBJ2-1; TRBD1 agrees at 10 bases. The CDR3 length is 15 residues. Germline-derived CDR1 and CDR2 are MNHEY and SMNVEV (reference sequence). Trimming took 4 bases from V and 4 from J; bases not matched to a gene: 4. This CDR3 is CASSWGQGPYNEQFF. The CDR3 DNA is TGTGCCAGCAGTTGGGGACAGGGGCCTTACAATGAGCAGTTCTTC.

The chain carries TRBV7-2 and TRBJ2-1; D gene unclear. There are 15 residues in the CDR3. Trimming cost V 6 bases and J 4 bases, with 16 bases left between them. The germline V gene encodes CDR1 SGHTA and CDR2 FQGNSA. The CDR3 region is CASRAPGPKYNEQFF. CDR3 DNA sequence: TGTGCCAGCAGGGCCCCAGGCCCCAAATACAATGAGCAGTTCTTC.

The rearrangement joins TRBV19 to TRBJ1-6; the D gene is possibly TRBD1 (6 bases). V gave up 3 bases and J gave up 10 bases, with 10 bases separating them. The CDR3 is made up of 13 amino acids. Per germline, CDR1 LNHDA and CDR2 SQIVND (reference sequence). The CDR3 DNA is TGTGCCAGTAGTATCGCAGGGGTCTCACCCCTCCACTTT. Translating it yields CASSIAGVSPLHF. Full variable domain (remainder filled in from reference TRBV19 and TRBJ1-6): DGGITQSPKYLFRKEGQNVTLSCEQNLNHDAMYWYRQDPGQGLRLIYYSQIVNDFQKGDIAEGYSVSREKKESFPLTVTSAQKNPTAFYLCASSIAGVSPLHFGNGTRLTVT.

V usage is TRBV18 and J usage is TRBJ2-3, with D possibly TRBD2 on 6 matching bases. From germline, CDR1 is KGHSH and CDR2 LQKENI. V was trimmed by 4 bases and J by 2 bases, leaving 13 bases between them. The CDR3 totals 15 residues. CDR3 residues: CASSLGDSDTDTQYF. The CDR3 nucleotides are TGTGCCAGCTCACTTGGGGACTCCGACACAGATACGCAGTATTTT.